This T cell receptor beta chain was profiled in a study of T cell repertoires in cytomegalovirus infection. Study-wide background: CMV epitopes, recently identified HLA-C-restricted and well-studied HLA-B-restricted, were used. Indications came from public TCR beta signatures; they pointed to CMV infection and to a matching HLA type. Points from the study as a whole: Cumulative frequency of public TCR beta families picked out carriers of CMV plus the relevant HLA. Within the response measured ex vivo, HLA-C-restricted CMV-specific TCR beta clonotypes were dominant.

TCRdb reprocessed the reads with MiXCR, giving one entry per CDR3 protein. Here the sample spans about 890,000 distinct CDR3 sequences, around a third being singletons. In the case of this clonotype: The target antigen is unknown.

The sequencing here drew on cultured CD8+ T cells from PBMCs, taken from culture after CMV antigen stimulation. This clonotype was sampled from a human donor in good health (CMV status not recorded). Some clones in this sample may be carry-over from other donors' samples.

Here the CDR3 DNA reads TGTGCCAGCATCGATGACAGGGGGCGCATCAGAGGTGAAGCTTTCTTT. Encoded protein: CASIDDRGRIRGEAFF. The chain combines TRBV6-2 or TRBV6-3 with TRBJ1-1; TRBD1 matches 10 bases. The CDR3 has 16 amino acids. V was pared by 7 bases and J by 7 bases, with 15 bases of the junction left unmatched. CDR1 is MNHEY and CDR2 is SVGEGT in the germline V gene.